This T cell receptor (beta chain) was profiled in a study of cytomegalovirus exposure and HLA in healthy donors. Looking at the study overall: Unique TCRs from HLA-typed donors, about 85 million of them, were held in an early data release. The study placed about four fifths of its approximately 400 genotyped donors in the Caucasian-associated ancestry cluster. The study's findings and limits: Per published reports, the classifier diagnosed cytomegalovirus status with high specificity and sensitivity.

The CDR3 sequence is 14 residues long. The germline gives CDR1 MNHEY, CDR2 SVGAGI. The ends lost 8 bases at V and 4 bases at J; junction bases unmatched: 8. Regarding donors, all were healthy bone marrow donors. Vbeta (60) and Jbeta (13) primers were used in the PCR. Profiling relied on immunoSEQ multiplex PCR, and the TCRdb table lists in-frame clones only, not all of them. This sample's table has about 52,000 clones. About this clone: What it binds is unknown.

The TCR sequence derives from a woman aged 60-75 years in good health and CMV-seropositive. Specimen: PBMCs. This rearrangement joins TRBV6-5 to TRBJ1-1; TRBD1 matches at 9 bases. The CDR3 region has the DNA TGTGCCAGCGGGGGACAGGGATTGGGCACTGAAGCTTTCTTT. Translating it yields CASGGQGLGTEAFF.